A selection of T cell receptor beta chains follows, all from one sample in a study of blood T cells in healthy people across ages. TCRdb redid the calling of the 5' RACE reads with MiXCR, one entry per CDR3 protein. The sample lists about 750,000 distinct CDR3 sequences, about 55% seen once, with approximately 40% in the top ten. Sequencing was done on a sample of blood. The receptors derive from a man aged 80 or over in good health. Each CDR3 is given with its conserved first and last residue. The D gene is left open where the match is weak.

TRBV9	NA	TRBJ2-7	CASSGGTDPTYEQYF
TRBV12-3/TRBV12-4	TRBD2	TRBJ2-1	CASSSGLAGGPHEQFF
TRBV20-1	NA	TRBJ2-1	CSAREGGSANEQFF
TRBV4-1	NA	TRBJ1-6	CASSQGDYNSPLHF
TRBV14	NA	TRBJ2-3	CASSHFRRDSTDTQYF
TRBV25-1	NA	TRBJ2-1	CASSEALGTGYNEQFF
TRBV24-1	NA	TRBJ1-2	CATSAPTAHYGYTF
TRBV5-1	NA	TRBJ2-7	CASSYDRFKGSNEQYF
TRBV20-1	NA	TRBJ2-7	CSARAGANHYERYF
TRBV5-1	NA	TRBJ1-1	CASSLGLGAGTEAFF
TRBV29-1	TRBD2	TRBJ2-1	CSVPGLAGGPGTQQFF
TRBV5-1	NA	TRBJ2-5	CASSLVVETQYF
TRBV20-1	TRBD2	TRBJ2-1	CSADSPSGRGNEQFF
TRBV7-6	TRBD2	TRBJ2-7	CASSAGLAVSYEQYF
TRBV2	NA	TRBJ2-7	CASSDRLVSEQYF
TRBV4-1	NA	TRBJ2-7	CASSQGHGGSYEQYF
TRBV7-8	TRBD1	TRBJ2-7	CASSWTGEEQYF
TRBV5-1	TRBD2	TRBJ2-1	CASQEETSSLNEQFF
TRBV6-1	NA	TRBJ1-1	CASTVAEESTEAFF
TRBV5-8	NA	TRBJ2-3	CASSPRTDTQYF
TRBV7-8	NA	TRBJ2-5	CASSLWTAEETQYF
TRBV6-1	TRBD1	TRBJ1-1	CASTPLRTGAMNTEAFF
TRBV11-2	NA	TRBJ2-5	CASSLISALAETQYF
TRBV20-1	NA	TRBJ2-3	CSARESYRDAYF
TRBV29-1	TRBD2	TRBJ2-7	CSVISGSEQYF
TRBV5-1	TRBD2	TRBJ2-3	CASSLSGTRTDTQYF
TRBV9	NA	TRBJ2-1	CASTLTGAPYNEQFF
TRBV12-3/TRBV12-4	TRBD1	NA	CASSLTGTGFYEQYF
TRBV6-5	NA	TRBJ2-3	CASTRPGLDTQYF
TRBV9	NA	TRBJ1-1	CASRSTANTEAFF
TRBV6-1	TRBD1	TRBJ2-5	CASSPSLGQGVWPQETQYF
TRBV6-1	NA	TRBJ1-2	CASSEPSGIRYGYTF
TRBV20-1	NA	TRBJ1-2	CSGQEGGLNYGHTF
TRBV2	TRBD2	TRBJ2-5	CASSEGAGGSETQYF
TRBV7-6	NA	TRBJ1-1	CASSLTDAAAFF
TRBV3-1	TRBD2	TRBJ2-7	CASSLSGLLREQYF
TRBV7-2	NA	TRBJ2-1	CASSIERGGMQFF
TRBV9	NA	TRBJ2-3	CASSGGQRVDTQYF
TRBV27	TRBD1	TRBJ2-1	CASSPYGTGESNEQFF
TRBV9	NA	TRBJ2-5	CASSDGGRFQETQYF
TRBV5-1	TRBD2	NA	CASSLTGGSLYDEQYF
TRBV19	NA	TRBJ1-5	CASMRTPNQPQHF
TRBV9	NA	TRBJ2-2	CASSVGQGTTGELFF
TRBV2	TRBD1	TRBJ2-4	CASSGQGARNIQYF
TRBV28	TRBD1	TRBJ2-3	CASHVPGQGADTQYF
TRBV5-6	NA	TRBJ2-2	CASSLDGTLGTGELFF